The 3 T cell receptor beta chains reported below all come from one sample, sequenced in a study of cytotoxic CD8 clonotypes in ibrutinib-treated CLL. The method was immunoSEQ multiplex PCR; TCRdb's version includes in-frame clones alone and lacks a portion of them. The sample lists 150,000 to 200,000 clones; 70% to 90% were seen once. This sample comprised PBMCs, obtained at disease progression, from a patient treated with ibrutinib. These receptors were obtained from a human donor with chronic lymphocytic leukemia.

This clone was counted only a few times. This chain connects TRBV4-1 to TRBJ2-7; 9 bases line up with TRBD2. The CDR3 is made up of 15 amino acids. The germline CDR1 and CDR2 sequences are MGHRA and YSYEKL. The trim removed 4 bases at V and 2 bases at J, leaving 6 bases unmatched. The CDR3 coding sequence is TGCGCCAGCAGCCTCACTAGCGGGTCCGCCTACGAGCAGTACTTC. Translating gives CASSLTSGSAYEQYF.

The V call is TRBV4-3, the J call TRBJ2-3, with D unresolved. Per the germline V gene, CDR1 is LGHNA and CDR2 is YSLEER. There are 15 residues in the CDR3. The germline V and J ends were trimmed by 0 bases and 1 base, with 8 bases remaining between them. The CDR3 nucleotides read TGCGCCAGCAGCCAAGAAACCCAGGGCACAGATACGCAGTATTTT. Protein sequence: CASSQETQGTDTQYF.

The chain has TRBV9 and TRBJ2-5, with 7 positions matching TRBD2. The CDR3 spans 15 residues. Trimming removed 0 bases from V and 5 bases from J; junction bases left unmatched: 7. The germline V gene has CDR1 SGDLS and CDR2 YYNGEE. The CDR3 DNA follows: TGTGCCAGCAGCGTAGGAGGCGGGAGTTTGGAGACCCAGTACTTC. Translation: CASSVGGGSLETQYF.